A single sample gave rise to the 6 T cell receptor beta chains below, sequenced in a study of cytomegalovirus exposure and HLA in healthy donors. In the PCR, 60 Vbeta and 13 Jbeta primers were used. Method: immunoSEQ multiplex PCR; TCRdb's copy keeps in-frame clones and lacks some. Of fewer than 150,000 clones listed, around three quarters are singletons. The sequencing sample was made of PBMCs. Receptors were obtained from a human donor in good health.

The chain links TRBV19 to TRBJ2-7, with 12 bases fitting TRBD2. Germline loops: CDR1 LNHDA, CDR2 SQIVND (reference sequence). The CDR3 is made up of 15 amino acids. J was trimmed by 3 bases and V by 5 bases; bases with no gene match: 5. In DNA form, the CDR3 reads TGTGCCAGTAGTTCCGGACTAGCGGGAAGCTACGAGCAGTACTTC. It translates to CASSSGLAGSYEQYF.

The V and J genes are TRBV18 and TRBJ2-1; 8 positions agree with TRBD2. Germline V gene data show CDR1 as KGHSH and CDR2 as LQKENI. The CDR3 extends over 15 amino acids. Unmatched junction bases numbered 4, after V lost 4 bases and J lost 2 bases. CDR3 sequence reads: CASSQGLEPYNEQFF. CDR3 sequence (DNA): TGTGCCAGCTCACAGGGACTAGAACCCTACAATGAGCAGTTCTTC.

The chain carries TRBV7-9 and TRBJ2-5, with D perhaps TRBD1 (6 bases). The CDR3 spans 13 residues. Germline CDR1 is SEHNR and CDR2 is FQNEAQ (reference sequence). V lost 1 base and J lost 5, with 8 bases in between. CDR3 loop: CASSLGQGETQYF. The CDR3 region has the DNA TGTGCCAGCAGCTTAGGGCAGGGGGAGACCCAGTACTTC.

The chain carries TRBV5-6 and TRBJ2-2; TRBD2 matches at 7 bases. V lost 4 bases to trimming and J lost 2 bases; unmatched junction nucleotides: 5. Germline V CDR1 and CDR2: SGHDT, YYEEEE. The CDR3 is 15 residues long. CDR3 nucleotides: TGTGCCAGCAGCGCCGGGACTACCAACACCGGGGAGCTGTTTTTT. Amino acid sequence: CASSAGTTNTGELFF.

This clone was seen more than once but under ten times. In nucleotides, the CDR3 is TGTGCCAGCAGTAAAGGGGTTTCAACTAATGAAAAACTGTTTTTT. Encoded protein: CASSKGVSTNEKLFF. This rearrangement joins TRBV5-4 to TRBJ1-4; the D gene is possibly TRBD1 (5 bases). V lost 5 bases, J lost 0 bases, and 11 bases lay in between. The CDR3 sequence is 15 residues long. The germline CDR1 and CDR2 sequences are SGHNT and YYREEE (reference sequence).

The chain couples TRBV2 to TRBJ2-5; 8 bases match TRBD2. With the DNA end fitting TRBJ2-7 better, the J assignment may be wrong. This CDR3 is built from 15 residues. Germline CDR1 SNHLY, CDR2 FYNNEI. CDR3 in DNA: TGTGCCAGCACAAGCCGGGGGGGACGAACCTACGAGCAGTACTTC. This codes for CASTSRGGRTYEQYF.